This T cell receptor beta chain was captured by sequencing in a study of T cell responses to AZD1222 COVID-19 vaccine. This CDR3 is built from 16 residues. The germline V gene has CDR1 MNHEY and CDR2 SMNVEV (reference sequence). Losses at the gene ends were 3 bases for V and 5 bases for J; bases not matched to a gene: 10. Pooled together were second doses at about 4 or about 12 weeks. Study-level points and caveats: Regions 160-218 and 743-854 held dominance among vaccine-associated CD4 TCRs, which spanned spike. Clonal diversity was possibly underestimated, and white British individuals and females predominated among donors. Seropositive AZD1222 recipients at baseline numbered only five or six.

Some clones are missing from TCRdb's copy, which holds only in-frame ones; the method was immunoSEQ multiplex PCR. There are some 110,000 clones in the sample; about 88% occur only once, and about 4% lies in the top ten. Remarks on this clone: Its target is not known.

The gene calls are TRBV27 and TRBJ1-2; 9 bases are shared with TRBD1. This clonotype was obtained from an adult who received the AZD1222 COVID-19 vaccine. This specimen consisted of peripheral blood, obtained 28 days after the second AZD1222 dose. The CDR3 protein is CASSFRSQGARYGYTF. CDR3 in DNA: TGTGCCAGCAGTTTCCGTTCACAGGGGGCGCGGTATGGCTACACCTTC.